This T cell receptor (beta chain) emerged from a study of T cells in Graves' hyperthyroidism and ophthalmopathy. Turning to the study itself: Before any treatment, at initial diagnosis, peripheral blood was collected.

The investigators amplified TCR beta CDR3 regions from RNA transcripts. The TCR CDR3 was amplified in a first-round RT-PCR using the HTBI primer set. In TCRdb, the multiplex PCR reads were re-called with MiXCR into one record per CDR3 protein. Among under 800,000 distinct CDR3 sequences listed, around 15% were seen once. This CDR3 is 16 amino acids long. Germline loops: CDR1 MNHNS, CDR2 SASEGT. Trimming removed 0 bases from V and 5 bases from J; junction bases left unmatched: 8. Diagnoses were made from clinical symptoms, serum measures (thyroxine and TRAb), thyroid ultrasound and orbital computed tomography. General study results and limits: Blood also contained most expanded thyroid clonotypes above 0.001.

On this clonotype: Its antigen is as yet unknown.

The receptor was isolated from a woman between 18 and 30 years old with Graves' hyperthyroidism. The chain combines TRBV6-1 with TRBJ2-5, with 8 nucleotides matching TRBD2. Material: blood. CDR3 sequence reads: CASSEAQREKGETQYF. The CDR3 nucleotides are TGTGCCAGCAGTGAAGCCCAGCGGGAGAAAGGGGAGACCCAGTACTTC.